This TCR beta chain emerged from a study of T cell responses to AZD1222 COVID-19 vaccine. Whole-study findings and limits: Variant regions that are unmutated are reportedly the target of nearly half of spike-specific TCRs. The CD4 TCRs associated with vaccination extended across spike and predominated at 160-218 and 743-854. Females outnumbered males among donors, who were mostly white British; clonal diversity was possibly underestimated.

With respect to this clone: Its antigen remains unidentified.

The CDR3 is made up of 15 amino acids. Germline V gene lookup returns CDR1 SGHVS and CDR2 FQNEAQ. With V trimmed by 5 bases and J by 3 bases, 7 bases remained unmatched. Here immunoSEQ multiplex PCR was the method, and the copy in TCRdb shows in-frame clones only, minus some. The data hold 140,000 to 150,000 clones, with around 93% observed a single time. The receptor comes from an adult in good health. The chain couples TRBV7-8 to TRBJ1-5, with 7 bases aligning to TRBD1. The material was peripheral blood, obtained on day 0 of AZD1222 vaccination. In DNA form, the CDR3 reads TGTGCCAGCAGCGGCCGGGACAGCCTCAATCAGCCCCAGCATTTT. Its translation: CASSGRDSLNQPQHF.